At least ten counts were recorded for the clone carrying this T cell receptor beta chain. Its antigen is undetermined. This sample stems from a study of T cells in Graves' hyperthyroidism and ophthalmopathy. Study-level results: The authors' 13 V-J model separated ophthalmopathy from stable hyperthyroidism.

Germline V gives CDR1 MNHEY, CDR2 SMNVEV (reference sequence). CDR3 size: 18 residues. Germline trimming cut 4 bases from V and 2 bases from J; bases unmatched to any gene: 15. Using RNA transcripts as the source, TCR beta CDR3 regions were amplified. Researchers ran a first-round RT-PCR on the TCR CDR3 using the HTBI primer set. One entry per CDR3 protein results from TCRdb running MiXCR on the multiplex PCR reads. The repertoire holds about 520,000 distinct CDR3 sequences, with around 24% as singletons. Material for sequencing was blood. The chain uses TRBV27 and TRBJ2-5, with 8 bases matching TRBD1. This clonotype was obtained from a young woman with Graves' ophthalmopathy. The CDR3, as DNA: TGTGCCAGCAGTTCCGGAATTTTTGGACAGGGACTTCAAGAGACCCAGTACTTC. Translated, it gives CASSSGIFGQGLQETQYF.